This T cell receptor beta chain was observed in a study of blood T cell repertoires in COVID-19. On the study more broadly: From the United States, Italy and Spain came samples of acute and convalescent COVID-19. T cells, B-cell-depleted T cells, or PBMCs supplied cDNA or gDNA.

CDR3 size: 14 residues. The V gene's germline CDR1 is MDHEN and CDR2 SYDVKM. The V segment lost 6 bases and the J segment 11 bases; nucleotides outside the gene matches: 8. How the authors handled the data: Estimation of nucleated cell counts was performed using reference gene primer amplification. Measured with immunoSEQ multiplex PCR; TCRdb has only the in-frame clones, and not every one. V and J calls plus clone size are reproduced from that table; the DNA served to infer D and trimming. The data hold about 67,000 clones, with about 87% observed a single time. The chain employs TRBV28 and TRBJ1-5; 12 bases map to TRBD1. Sequenced: peripheral blood. The source of this sequence is a man in his fifties or sixties with active COVID-19. CDR3 region: CASSRGDRGRTQHF. CDR3 bases: TGTGCCAGCAGCCGAGGGGACAGGGGGCGCACCCAGCATTTT.